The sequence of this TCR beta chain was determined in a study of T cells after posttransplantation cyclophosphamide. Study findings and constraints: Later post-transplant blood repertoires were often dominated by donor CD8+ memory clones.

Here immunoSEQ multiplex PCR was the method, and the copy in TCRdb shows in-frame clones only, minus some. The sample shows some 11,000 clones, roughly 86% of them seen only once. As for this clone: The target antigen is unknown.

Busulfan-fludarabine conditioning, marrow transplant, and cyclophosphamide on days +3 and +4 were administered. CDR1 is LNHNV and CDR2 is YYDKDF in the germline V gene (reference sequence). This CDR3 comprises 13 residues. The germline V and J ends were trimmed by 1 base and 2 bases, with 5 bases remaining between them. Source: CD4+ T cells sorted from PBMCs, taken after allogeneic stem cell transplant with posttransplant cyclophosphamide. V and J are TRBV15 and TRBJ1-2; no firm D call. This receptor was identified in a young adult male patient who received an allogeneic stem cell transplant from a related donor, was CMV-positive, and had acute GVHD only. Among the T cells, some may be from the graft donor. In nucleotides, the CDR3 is TGTGCCACCAGCAGAGGGGAGAACTATGGCTACACCTTC. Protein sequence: CATSRGENYGYTF.